Listed here are 9 T cell receptor beta chains from one sample, sequenced in a study of OX40 agonist ivuxolimab in advanced cancers. TCRdb's table, derived via immunoSEQ multiplex PCR, lists solely in-frame clones and lacks some. The data contain tens of thousands of clones, roughly three quarters of them seen just once; the ten biggest clones take up roughly 1.1%. The sequences come from CD4+ or CD8+ T cells sorted from blood, collected in a trial of the OX40 agonist ivuxolimab. The receptors were sampled from an adult with an advanced solid tumor such as melanoma, head and neck, liver or kidney cancer.

The V and J genes are TRBV11-2 and TRBJ2-1; the D gene is possibly TRBD2 (5 bases). Germline V gene sequence: CDR1 SGHAT, CDR2 FQNNGV. Trimming cost V 2 bases and J 0 bases, with 17 bases left between them. The CDR3 is 18 amino acids. The CDR3 nucleotides are TGTGCCAGCAGCTTATACTTGGACTCAAAGAGCTCCTACAATGAGCAGTTCTTC. This codes for CASSLYLDSKSSYNEQFF.

V gene TRBV7-6 combines with J gene TRBJ1-5, with TRBD1 as a possible D gene (6 bases). The CDR3 totals 15 residues. CDR1 SGHVS and CDR2 FNYEAQ come from the germline V gene. The germline V and J ends were trimmed by 0 bases and 5 bases, with 11 bases remaining between them. The CDR3 sequence is CASSLAGGADQPQHF. DNA of the CDR3: TGTGCCAGCAGCTTAGCTGGGGGGGCAGATCAGCCCCAGCATTTT. Full variable domain (rest looked up from reference TRBV7-6 and TRBJ1-5): GAGVSQSPRYKVTKRGQDVALRCDPISGHVSLYWYRQALGQGPEFLTYFNYEAQQDKSGLPNDRFSAERPEGSISTLTIQRTEQRDSAMYRCASSLAGGADQPQHFGDGTRLSIL.

A single count supports this clone. The chain combines TRBV27 with TRBJ2-1, with D tentatively TRBD1 (6 bases). CDR1 is MNHEY, CDR2 SMNVEV, per germline (reference sequence). The CDR3 length is 16 residues. Trimming cost V 7 bases and J 6 bases, with 22 bases left between them. The CDR3 region is CASKGFPARGSNEQFF. The CDR3 DNA sequence: TGTGCCAGCAAAGGCTTCCCCGCCAGGGGTTCCAATGAGCAGTTCTTC.

This chain connects TRBV6-6 to TRBJ2-3, with D unresolved. Trimming pared 7 bases from V and 0 bases from J, leaving 11 bases between. Germline V gene data show CDR1 as MNHNY and CDR2 as SVGAGI (reference sequence). This CDR3 spans 14 amino acids. CDR3 nucleotides: TGTGCCAGCAAAAGGAGCACTAGCACAGATACGCAGTATTTT. It is translated as CASKRSTSTDTQYF.

The chain employs TRBV2 and TRBJ1-3; no clear D gene. V was cut by 8 bases and J by 4 bases, with 18 bases left in between. Germline V gives CDR1 SNHLY, CDR2 FYNNEI. The CDR3 has 15 residues. This CDR3 is CASQKDNPEGNTIYF. The CDR3 DNA reads as TGTGCCAGCCAGAAAGACAATCCGGAGGGAAACACCATATATTTT. Looking up the rest from reference TRBV2 and TRBJ1-3 gives the full variable domain: EPEVTQTPSHQVTQMGQEVILRCVPISNHLYFYWYRQILGQKVEFLVSFYNNEISEKSEIFDDQFSVERPDGSNFTLKIRSTKLEDSAMYFCASQKDNPEGNTIYFGEGSWLTVV.

The chain employs TRBV27 and TRBJ1-6; the match to TRBD1 covers 9 bases. The germline V gene encodes CDR1 MNHEY and CDR2 SMNVEV (reference sequence). The CDR3 consists of 16 residues. J was trimmed by 4 bases and V by 5 bases; bases with no gene match: 6. The CDR3 region is CASSIKQGAYNSPLHF. In DNA form, the CDR3 reads TGTGCCAGCAGTATAAAACAGGGGGCGTATAATTCACCCCTCCACTTT.

This chain links TRBV10-3 with TRBJ2-3, with 9 bases that match TRBD2. CDR3 length equals 18 residues. Germline assignment: CDR1 ENHRY and CDR2 SYGVKD. J lost 2 bases, V lost 4 bases, and 13 bases had no gene match. The CDR3 DNA reads TGTGCCATCAGTGTGGGCACTAGCGGGCTCGCCGCCACAGATACGCAGTATTTT. Translated: CAISVGTSGLAATDTQYF.

V gene TRBV6-6 combines with J gene TRBJ2-1; D tentatively reads TRBD1 or TRBD2 (5 bases each). The V end lost 3 bases, the J end lost 7 bases, and 13 bases lay between the germline ends. The CDR3 covers 14 residues. In germline, CDR1 is MNHNY, CDR2 SVGAGI (reference sequence). As DNA, the CDR3 is TGTGCCAGCAGTTATGGGCTAGAGGGGAATGAGCAGTTCTTC. Translating gives CASSYGLEGNEQFF.

V is TRBV5-1 and J is TRBJ1-5, with D uncertain. V dropped 0 bases and J dropped 6 bases, with 13 bases sitting between them. CDR1 is SGHRS, CDR2 YFSETQ, per germline. The CDR3 length is 15 residues. The CDR3 DNA is TGCGCCAGCAGCTTGGAGACACCTATTGGTCAGCCCCAGCATTTT. It specifies CASSLETPIGQPQHF.